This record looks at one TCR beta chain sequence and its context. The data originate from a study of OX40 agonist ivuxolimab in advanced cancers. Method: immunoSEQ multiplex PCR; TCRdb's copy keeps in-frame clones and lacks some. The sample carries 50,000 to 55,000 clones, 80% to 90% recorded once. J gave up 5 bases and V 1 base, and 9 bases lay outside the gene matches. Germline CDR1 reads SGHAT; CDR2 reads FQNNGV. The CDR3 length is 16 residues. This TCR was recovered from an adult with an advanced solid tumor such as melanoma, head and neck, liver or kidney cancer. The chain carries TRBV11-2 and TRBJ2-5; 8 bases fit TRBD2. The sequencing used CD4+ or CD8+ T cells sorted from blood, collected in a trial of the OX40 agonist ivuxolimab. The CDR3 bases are TGTGCCAGCAGCTTAGGGACTAGCCCCTTTGGGGAGACCCAGTACTTC. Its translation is CASSLGTSPFGETQYF.